Listed below are T cell receptor beta chains from one sample, sequenced in a study of cytomegalovirus exposure and HLA in healthy donors. Assay used: immunoSEQ multiplex PCR; TCRdb lists only in-frame clones, some missing. In the table there are approximately 140,000 clones, roughly three quarters of which are singletons. The sequenced sample consisted of PBMCs. Receptors were obtained from a male donor in good health and CMV-seronegative. Each CDR3 is given with its conserved first and last residue. D genes are given only for firm matches. Not every row has a clone size; where given, it reads once, few, many or a size class.

len | j_gene | d_gene | v_gene | abundance | CDR3nt | CDR3aa
14 | TRBJ2-7 | - | TRBV11-2 | - | TGTGCCAGCAGCTTCCTCCAGGGTTCCTACGAGCAGTACTTC | CASSFLQGSYEQYF
17 | TRBJ1-1 | TRBD1 | TRBV30 | - | TGTGCCTGGAAGGGACAGGCTTTGGGGCGCGGGTACACTGAAGCTTTCTTT | CAWKGQALGRGYTEAFF
14 | TRBJ2-1 | TRBD1 | TRBV6-5 | - | TGTGCCAGCAGCCGGACAGGAAGAAACAATGAGCAGTTCTTC | CASSRTGRNNEQFF
15 | TRBJ1-5 | - | TRBV28 | - | TGTGCCAGCAGTTGGCTTGGTAAAGGCAATCAGCCCCAGCATTTT | CASSWLGKGNQPQHF
15 | TRBJ1-1 | - | TRBV7-9 | - | TGTGCCAGCAGCCCCGTGGAACAGGTCAACACTGAAGCTTTCTTT | CASSPVEQVNTEAFF
14 | TRBJ1-5 | - | TRBV9 | - | TGTGCCAGCAGCGGGGGGGGTAGCAATCAGCCCCAGCATTTT | CASSGGGSNQPQHF
18 | TRBJ2-7 | TRBD1 | TRBV11-2 | - | TGTGCCAGCAGCCGCTCCGGTAACACAGGGGTGGTGTTGGGCGAGCAGTACTTC | CASSRSGNTGVVLGEQYF
14 | TRBJ1-2 | - | TRBV7-9 | - | TGTGCCAGCAGCTCGGCAGGGGTGGCCTATGGCTACACCTTC | CASSSAGVAYGYTF
13 | TRBJ1-2 | - | TRBV30 | - | TGTGCCTGGACGGGGAAACCCGTTTATGGCTACACCTTC | CAWTGKPVYGYTF
11 | TRBJ2-3 | - | TRBV20-1 | - | TGCAGTGCGATTCGGACAGATACGCAGTATTTT | CSAIRTDTQYF
15 | TRBJ2-3 | TRBD1 | TRBV6-1 | - | TGTGCCAGCAGAGAAGGGACAGGGGGCACAGATACGCAGTATTTT | CASREGTGGTDTQYF
16 | TRBJ2-2 | - | TRBV7-2 | - | TGTGCCAGCAGCTTACAGGCCCTCCTAAACACCGGGGAGCTGTTTTTT | CASSLQALLNTGELFF
17 | TRBJ1-4 | TRBD1 | TRBV4-1 | - | TGCGCCAGCAGCCAAGTGGGGACAGGGGGCGCCGGCGAAAAACTGTTTTTT | CASSQVGTGGAGEKLFF
15 | TRBJ2-7 | TRBD1 | TRBV5-1 | - | TGCGCCAGCAGCTTCACCGGACAGGGCCCCTACGAGCAGTACTTC | CASSFTGQGPYEQYF
14 | TRBJ2-2 | TRBD1 | TRBV2 | few | TGTGCCCCCCGGGGACAGGGGGATACCGGGGAGCTGTTTTTT | CAPRGQGDTGELFF